This T cell receptor (beta chain) was profiled in a study of monozygotic twins with cystic fibrosis. Study conclusions and caveats: Clonality was generally low (median around 0.009), higher in the most severe patients. Unrelated CF individuals shared fewer identical clonotypes than monozygotic CF twins.

CDR1 is DFQATT, CDR2 SNEGSKA, per germline (reference sequence). CDR3 length: 11 residues. V was shortened by 6 bases and J by 3 bases, with 9 bases between the two germline ends. The table came from immunoSEQ multiplex PCR; TCRdb's copy has only in-frame clones and leaves some out. The sample lists 30,000 or so clones, approximately 72% occurring once. Concerning this clone: Its antigen is unknown.

The chain recombines TRBV20-1 with TRBJ2-7; D is unresolved. Sample: blood. This TCR derives from a girl between 10 and 17 years old with cystic fibrosis. The CDR3 DNA follows: TGCAGTGCGTCAAGGATCTACGAGCAGTACTTC. It specifies CSASRIYEQYF.